A selection of T cell receptor beta chains follows, all from one sample in a study of blood T cell repertoires in COVID-19. Clones were read by immunoSEQ multiplex PCR, and TCRdb kept only the in-frame ones, dropping some. Here the sample spans 250,000 to 300,000 clones, 81% being singletons. Sequenced: peripheral blood. Receptors were obtained from a woman aged 55-69 years with active or convalescent COVID-19. CDR3s include the opening cysteine and the closing phenylalanine or tryptophan. A D gene is named only where the DNA matches it firmly. Clone size is stated in some rows and not others, as once, few, many or a class when expanded.

j_gene: TRBJ1-5
len: 15
abundance: .
d_gene: .
v_gene: TRBV2
CDR3aa: CASSEAPPYTQPQHF
CDR3nt: TGTGCCAGCAGTGAAGCGCCCCCCTATACTCAGCCCCAGCATTTT

j_gene: TRBJ1-1
len: 16
abundance: .
d_gene: TRBD1
v_gene: TRBV19
CDR3aa: CASSIPGQVRSTEAFF
CDR3nt: TGTGCCAGTAGTATACCCGGACAGGTTAGGAGCACTGAAGCTTTCTTT

j_gene: TRBJ2-5
len: 14
abundance: .
d_gene: .
v_gene: TRBV7-9
CDR3aa: CASSPRDRRETQYF
CDR3nt: TGTGCCAGCAGCCCCCGAGACAGAAGGGAGACCCAGTACTTC

j_gene: TRBJ2-1
len: 14
abundance: .
d_gene: .
v_gene: TRBV25-1
CDR3aa: CASSVGSGGDEQFF
CDR3nt: TGTGCCAGCAGTGTCGGGAGCGGCGGCGATGAGCAGTTCTTC

j_gene: TRBJ1-1
len: 17
abundance: few
d_gene: .
v_gene: TRBV6-7
CDR3aa: CASSYKNRDCANTEAFF
CDR3nt: TGTGCCAGCAGTTACAAGAACAGGGATTGTGCGAACACTGAAGCTTTCTTT

j_gene: TRBJ2-7
len: 14
abundance: few
d_gene: .
v_gene: TRBV4-3
CDR3aa: CASSQEFGVYEQYF
CDR3nt: TGCGCCAGCAGCCAAGAATTCGGGGTCTACGAGCAGTACTTC

j_gene: TRBJ1-1
len: 13
abundance: .
d_gene: TRBD1
v_gene: TRBV18
CDR3aa: CASSPDRGLGAFF
CDR3nt: TGTGCCAGCTCACCGGACAGGGGGCTAGGAGCTTTCTTT

j_gene: TRBJ1-5
len: 14
abundance: .
d_gene: .
v_gene: TRBV10-3
CDR3aa: CAISVGQYNQPQHF
CDR3nt: TGTGCCATCAGCGTCGGACAGTACAATCAGCCCCAGCATTTT

j_gene: TRBJ1-5
len: 14
abundance: once
d_gene: TRBD1
v_gene: TRBV27
CDR3aa: CASSLRQGNQPQHF
CDR3nt: TGTGCCAGCAGTTTGAGACAGGGGAATCAGCCCCAGCATTTT

j_gene: TRBJ2-1
len: 13
abundance: .
d_gene: .
v_gene: TRBV12-3/TRBV12-4
CDR3aa: CASSFWGHNEQFF
CDR3nt: TGTGCCAGCAGTTTTTGGGGCCACAATGAGCAGTTCTTC

j_gene: TRBJ2-5
len: 13
abundance: .
d_gene: .
v_gene: TRBV18
CDR3aa: CASSPFGGETQYF
CDR3nt: TGTGCCAGCTCACCATTCGGGGGAGAGACCCAGTACTTC

j_gene: TRBJ2-5
len: 17
abundance: once
d_gene: TRBD2
v_gene: TRBV5-6
CDR3aa: CASSLESTSGVLETQYF
CDR3nt: TGTGCCAGCAGCTTGGAGTCGACTAGCGGGGTTTTGGAGACCCAGTACTTC

j_gene: TRBJ2-3
len: 14
abundance: .
d_gene: TRBD1
v_gene: TRBV7-2
CDR3aa: CASSSRTGEDTQYF
CDR3nt: TGTGCCAGCAGCTCGCGGACAGGGGAAGATACGCAGTATTTT

j_gene: TRBJ1-4
len: 12
abundance: .
d_gene: .
v_gene: TRBV12-3/TRBV12-4
CDR3aa: CASHGSNEKLFF
CDR3nt: TGTGCCAGCCATGGGAGTAATGAAAAACTGTTTTTT

j_gene: TRBJ2-7
len: 15
abundance: few
d_gene: .
v_gene: TRBV19
CDR3aa: CASSSIPGVVYEQYF
CDR3nt: TGTGCCAGTAGTTCCATCCCAGGGGTGGTTTACGAGCAGTACTTC

j_gene: TRBJ2-3
len: 14
abundance: .
d_gene: TRBD2
v_gene: TRBV7-2
CDR3aa: CASSLTGGGNTQYF
CDR3nt: TGTGCCAGCAGCTTAACTGGCGGGGGGAATACGCAGTATTTT

j_gene: TRBJ1-6
len: 15
abundance: .
d_gene: .
v_gene: TRBV30
CDR3aa: CAWSVLGQGSSPLHF
CDR3nt: TGTGCCTGGAGTGTCTTAGGGCAGGGCAGTTCACCCCTCCACTTT

j_gene: TRBJ2-5
len: 11
abundance: .
d_gene: .
v_gene: TRBV29-1
CDR3aa: CSIRPEETQYF
CDR3nt: TGCAGCATTCGACCGGAGGAGACCCAGTACTTC

j_gene: TRBJ2-1
len: 17
abundance: .
d_gene: TRBD2
v_gene: TRBV13
CDR3aa: CASSSSGGQTMYNEQFF
CDR3nt: TGTGCCAGCAGCTCTAGCGGGGGCCAAACAATGTACAATGAGCAGTTCTTC

j_gene: TRBJ1-5
len: 14
abundance: .
d_gene: .
v_gene: TRBV3-1/TRBV3-2
CDR3aa: CASSQDRGLEPQHF
CDR3nt: TGTGCCAGCAGCCAAGACCGGGGGTTGGAGCCCCAGCATTTT

j_gene: TRBJ2-5
len: 14
abundance: .
d_gene: .
v_gene: TRBV3-1/TRBV3-2
CDR3aa: CASSQGTTRETQYF
CDR3nt: TGTGCCAGCAGCCAAGGGACTACCAGGGAGACCCAGTACTTC

j_gene: TRBJ2-3
len: 15
abundance: once
d_gene: .
v_gene: TRBV5-1
CDR3aa: CASSATRIGTDTQYF
CDR3nt: TGCGCCAGCAGCGCCACTAGGATTGGGACAGATACGCAGTATTTT

j_gene: TRBJ1-5
len: 15
abundance: .
d_gene: .
v_gene: TRBV2
CDR3aa: CASSTDSGVTQPQHF
CDR3nt: TGTGCCAGCAGCACGGACAGTGGGGTGACTCAGCCCCAGCATTTT

j_gene: TRBJ1-2
len: 15
abundance: once
d_gene: .
v_gene: TRBV19
CDR3aa: CASSTTGTKGSGYTF
CDR3nt: TGTGCCAGTAGTACAACAGGGACTAAGGGCTCTGGCTACACCTTC

j_gene: TRBJ2-1
len: 17
abundance: .
d_gene: TRBD2
v_gene: TRBV27
CDR3aa: CASSLWRLAGGRNEQFF
CDR3nt: TGTGCCAGCAGTTTATGGAGGCTAGCGGGGGGGAGGAATGAGCAGTTCTTC

j_gene: TRBJ2-7
len: 16
abundance: .
d_gene: TRBD2
v_gene: TRBV9
CDR3aa: CASSQTSTSGYYEQYF
CDR3nt: TGTGCCAGCAGCCAAACGAGCACTAGCGGATACTACGAGCAGTACTTC

j_gene: TRBJ2-5
len: 14
abundance: .
d_gene: .
v_gene: TRBV5-1
CDR3aa: CASSFQGPGETQYF
CDR3nt: TGCGCCAGCAGCTTTCAGGGTCCCGGGGAGACCCAGTACTTC

j_gene: TRBJ2-7
len: 15
abundance: .
d_gene: TRBD2
v_gene: TRBV19
CDR3aa: CASSIGGGRGGEQYF
CDR3nt: TGTGCCAGTAGTATCGGCGGGGGGCGAGGGGGCGAGCAGTACTTC

j_gene: TRBJ2-3
len: 16
abundance: .
d_gene: TRBD2
v_gene: TRBV5-1
CDR3aa: CASSSGAISGGDTQYF
CDR3nt: TGCGCCAGCTCTAGCGGGGCGATATCGGGGGGAGATACGCAGTATTTT

j_gene: TRBJ1-3
len: 17
abundance: .
d_gene: TRBD1
v_gene: TRBV7-3
CDR3aa: CASSPSSTGLSGNTIYF
CDR3nt: TGTGCCAGCAGCCCGTCATCGACAGGGCTCTCTGGAAACACCATATATTTT

j_gene: TRBJ1-4
len: 15
abundance: .
d_gene: TRBD1
v_gene: TRBV9
CDR3aa: CASSPTGQEYEKLFF
CDR3nt: TGTGCCAGCAGCCCCACGGGACAGGAGTACGAAAAACTGTTTTTT

j_gene: TRBJ1-2
len: 16
abundance: .
d_gene: TRBD1
v_gene: TRBV6-5
CDR3aa: CASSYGPQGKIGGYTF
CDR3nt: TGTGCCAGCAGTTACGGACCACAGGGGAAAATAGGCGGCTACACCTTC

j_gene: TRBJ2-7
len: 14
abundance: .
d_gene: TRBD1
v_gene: TRBV2
CDR3aa: CAGSAGTGGNEQYF
CDR3nt: TGTGCCGGTTCCGCCGGGACAGGGGGCAACGAGCAGTACTTC

j_gene: TRBJ2-7
len: 17
abundance: .
d_gene: TRBD1
v_gene: TRBV4-3
CDR3aa: CASSQDGVGTGTYEQYF
CDR3nt: TGCGCCAGCAGCCAAGACGGGGTCGGGACAGGGACCTACGAGCAGTACTTC

j_gene: TRBJ2-5
len: 13
abundance: .
d_gene: .
v_gene: TRBV9
CDR3aa: CASSVGAEETQYF
CDR3nt: TGTGCCAGCAGCGTAGGGGCTGAGGAGACCCAGTACTTC

j_gene: TRBJ2-5
len: 17
abundance: once
d_gene: .
v_gene: TRBV4-3
CDR3aa: CASSPHPQGTSQETQYF
CDR3nt: TGCGCCAGCAGCCCCCACCCCCAGGGTACCTCCCAAGAGACCCAGTACTTC

j_gene: TRBJ2-5
len: 14
abundance: .
d_gene: .
v_gene: TRBV3-1/TRBV3-2
CDR3aa: CASSQGLLYETQYF
CDR3nt: TGTGCCAGCAGCCAGGGGCTTCTATATGAGACCCAGTACTTC